The entry below gives a single T cell receptor beta chain sequence along with its context. This clone was observed a single time. The clone's antigen remains unknown. The input lacks base qualities; no much larger clone sits a single base away. This specimen comes from a study of blood T cell repertoires in COVID-19 (dated by TCRdb to about 2020). Regarding the research as a whole: Samples covering the acute and convalescent phases of COVID-19 were provided by collaborators in the United States, Italy and Spain. Subjects who had been exposed to COVID-19, were actively infected with it, or had recovered from it provided the deeply sampled blood TCRbeta repertoires that made up the dataset. Samples were obtained from the ongoing ImmuneRACE study (first 160 participants) and from over a thousand subjects provided by 6 global collaborators. The material from the prospective study consisted of cDNA or gDNA derived from T cells, B-cell-depleted T cells, or PBMCs. The sample metadata nearly always contained a de-identified subject ID, COVID-19 status, age in years and sex. Where HLA class I and class II types were available, the types were taken from metadata supplied by the sample provider, not from assay-based typing. A freely available public database, intended as a resource for researchers studying the immune response to SARS-CoV-2, is where the repertoires were released. Beyond this particular receptor, the publication reports: Clinical and demographic metadata were provided uncurated, with the amount varying by source and participant.

The immunoSEQ Assay, a bias-controlled multiplex PCR, was used to amplify TCRbeta CDR3 regions from genomic DNA. The paper's data handling went like this. Nucleated cell counts per sample were estimated from amplification of reference gene primers within the assay. To quantify the absolute abundance of each unique TCRbeta CDR3 rearrangement, sequence reads were collapsed and filtered. For each sample, productive Simpson clonality was calculated as the square root of Simpson's diversity index across productive rearrangements. What TCRdb holds here is the immuneACCESS table cut down to in-frame rearrangements. Part of the clones is not present; checked against another copy, under half of the missing clones reflect an unresolved V gene, and the others are unexplained. V and J calls and clone size are those listed in that table; D and trimming were worked out from the DNA. Counted in this sample were about 43,000 clones; approximately 87% of them appeared once. The ten most abundant clones make up roughly 3.7% of the sample.

One collaborating source in Seattle enrolled patients while the patients were actively infected and followed the patients over time throughout the course of disease. The collaborating institutions used their own protocols to collect whole blood in K2EDTA tubes. For TCRbeta analysis, collaborators shipped samples in one of three forms: frozen whole blood, isolated PBMCs, or DNA extracted from either of those sample types. The CDR3 measures 14 amino acids from cysteine to phenylalanine. The DNA shown is the 42-base CDR3, in frame from base 1. CDR1 SNHLY and CDR2 FYNNEI were looked up in the germline V gene. Trimming takes 4 bases from V and 1 base from J, and the germline ends sit 10 bases apart.

The rearranged segments are TRBV2 and TRBJ1-1; a tentative D match to TRBD1 spans 6 bases. The sequencing input was peripheral blood. The source is a man aged 40-49 years with COVID-19, enrolled during active disease. The CDR3 protein: CASSALTGNTEAFF. In nucleotides, the sequence is TGTGCCAGCAGTGCACTGACAGGGAACACTGAAGCTTTCTTT. Reference TRBV2 and TRBJ1-1 proteins supply the regions before and after the CDR3; the full variable domain is: EPEVTQTPSHQVTQMGQEVILRCVPISNHLYFYWYRQILGQKVEFLVSFYNNEISEKSEIFDDQFSVERPDGSNFTLKIRSTKLEDSAMYFCASSALTGNTEAFFGQGTRLTVV.